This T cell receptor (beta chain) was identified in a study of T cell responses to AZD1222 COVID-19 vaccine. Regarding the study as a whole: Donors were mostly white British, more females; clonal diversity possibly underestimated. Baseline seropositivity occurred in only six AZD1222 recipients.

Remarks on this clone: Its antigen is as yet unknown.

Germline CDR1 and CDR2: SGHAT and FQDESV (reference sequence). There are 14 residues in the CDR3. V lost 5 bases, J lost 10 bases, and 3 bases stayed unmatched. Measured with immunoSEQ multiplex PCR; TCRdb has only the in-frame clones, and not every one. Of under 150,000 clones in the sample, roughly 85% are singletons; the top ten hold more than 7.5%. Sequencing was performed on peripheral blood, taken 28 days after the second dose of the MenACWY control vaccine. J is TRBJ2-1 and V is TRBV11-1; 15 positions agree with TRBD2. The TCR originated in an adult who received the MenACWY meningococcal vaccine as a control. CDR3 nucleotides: TGTGCCAGCAGCCGGACTAGCGGGAGGGGCGAGCAGTTCTTC. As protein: CASSRTSGRGEQFF.